The clone carrying this T cell receptor beta chain was detected only a few times. The sample is drawn from a study of early T cells in non-severe SARS-CoV-2 infection. TCRdb ran MiXCR on the 5' RACE reads and lists one entry per CDR3 protein. The sample holds tens of thousands of distinct CDR3 sequences, about 9.1% seen once. The CDR3 covers 14 residues. CDR1 is LGHDT and CDR2 is YNNKEL in the germline V gene (reference sequence). V gave up 4 bases and J gave up 4 bases; unmatched junction bases: 5. This specimen was whole blood, taken at baseline. The chain links TRBV3-1 to TRBJ1-2, with TRBD1 matching 8 bases. This sequence originates from an adult who was a healthcare worker with PCR-confirmed SARS-CoV-2 infection or an uninfected control (not recorded which). As DNA, the CDR3 is TGTGCCAGCAGCCTCAGGGGGCTTGCCTATGGCTACACCTTC. Its protein is CASSLRGLAYGYTF.